Detailed here is one TCR beta chain. Only a few counts were recorded for this clonotype. There is no known antigen for this receptor. A junction boundary mismatches the germline segment, possibly from a read error. This specimen comes from a study of T-cell reconstitution after alpha-beta-depleted transplantation in children (TCRdb year 2016). Background on the whole study: T-cell immune reconstitution after TCRalphabeta/CD19-depleted allogeneic hematopoietic cell transplantation in children was quantitatively tracked in the study by means of TCR repertoire profiling.

Library method: PCR. The listed sequencing device is Illumina HiSeq 2500. TCR library preparation used molecular barcoding, with unique molecular identifiers applied to normalize quantification of the TCRbeta repertoire. TCRdb trimmed the raw reads at Q25, called clones with MiXCR and kept productive beta chains. Records with the same CDR3 protein are collapsed into one entry carrying the most frequent genes and DNA. Within this sample are 250,000 to 300,000 distinct CDR3 sequences, with 9.5% to 10% of them counted one time only. About 9.5% of the sample goes to the ten largest clones. The germline V gene (reference sequence) yields SEHNR for CDR1 and FQNEAQ for CDR2. The CDR3 spans 15 residues, from the cysteine through the phenylalanine. Only the CDR3 region is kept as DNA, spanning 45 bases read in frame from base 1.

This sequence originates from a human donor who donated a stem cell graft to a child with SCID. This material consisted of PBMCs from the stem cell graft donor, taken from the stem cell graft. Rearrangement joined TRBV7-9 to TRBJ2-1; 10 central nucleotides agree with TRBD2. The CDR3 has the sequence CVSSSPSGGYNEQFF. The DNA is as follows: TGTGTCAGCAGCAGCCCTAGCGGGGGATACAATGAGCAGTTCTTC. With all but the CDR3 taken from the reference TRBV7-9 and TRBJ2-1 genes, the full variable domain is: DTGVSQNPRHKITKRGQNVTFRCDPISEHNRLYWYRQTLGQGPEFLTYFQNEAQLEKSRLLSDRFSAERPKGSFSTLEIQRTEQGDSAMYLCVSSSPSGGYNEQFFGPGTRLTVL.